This T cell receptor beta chain came from a study of T-cell reconstitution after alpha-beta-depleted transplantation in children. Unique molecular identifiers were incorporated during preparation of the TCRbeta library. TCRdb reprocessed the PCR reads with MiXCR, giving one entry per CDR3 protein. The sample consists of 260,000 or so distinct CDR3 sequences, around 12% of them appearing once. CDR3 size: 16 residues. CDR1 LNHDA and CDR2 SQIVND come from the germline V gene (reference sequence). Trimming cost V 6 bases and J 0 bases; bases outside gene matches: 6. This clonotype was observed many times.

This sample comprised PBMCs from the stem cell graft donor, obtained from the stem cell graft. This clonotype originated in a human donor who donated a stem cell graft to a child with acute lymphoblastic leukemia. V gene TRBV19 combines with J gene TRBJ1-5; TRBD1 matches 9 bases. CDR3 amino acids: CASSYPQGASNQPQHF. CDR3 coding DNA: TGTGCCAGTAGCTACCCACAGGGGGCTAGCAATCAGCCCCAGCATTTT. Full variable domain (rest looked up from reference TRBV19 and TRBJ1-5): DGGITQSPKYLFRKEGQNVTLSCEQNLNHDAMYWYRQDPGQGLRLIYYSQIVNDFQKGDIAEGYSVSREKKESFPLTVTSAQKNPTAFYLCASSYPQGASNQPQHFGDGTRLSIL.